These 18 T cell receptor beta chains were all obtained from the same sample, sequenced in a study of cytomegalovirus exposure and HLA in healthy donors. 60 Vbeta and 13 Jbeta primers were used in PCR. Profiling relied on immunoSEQ multiplex PCR, and the TCRdb table lists in-frame clones only, not all of them. The profile covers tens of thousands of clones, with under 85% appearing a single time and more than 1.3% taken by the ten largest. The specimen was PBMCs. These receptors all stem from a male donor in good health and CMV-seronegative.

This sequence joins TRBV6-6 and TRBJ2-7, with TRBD1 matching 9 bases. Germline lookup yields CDR1 MNHNY and CDR2 SVGAGI (reference sequence). The CDR3 loop spans 15 amino acids. With 5 bases clipped from V and 3 bases from J, the junction kept 8 bases outside the gene matches. CDR3 coding DNA: TGTGCCAGCAGTAAACCGGGACAGGGAGACTACGAGCAGTACTTC. Protein sequence: CASSKPGQGDYEQYF.

V and J are TRBV5-4 and TRBJ2-2; 13 bases fit TRBD2. The V gene end was trimmed by 0 bases and the J gene end by 0 bases; junction bases not matched to a gene: 5. Germline CDR1 is SGHNT and CDR2 is YYREEE (reference sequence). This CDR3 has 19 residues. The CDR3 protein is CASSLGGTSGTPNTGELFF. CDR3 nucleotides: TGTGCCAGCAGCTTGGGGGGGACTAGCGGGACTCCGAACACCGGGGAGCTGTTTTTT.

The rearrangement joins TRBV4-3 to TRBJ1-1, with a tentative D call TRBD1 (6 bases). The germline V gene encodes CDR1 LGHNA and CDR2 YSLEER. CDR3 size: 15 residues. V shed 1 base and J shed 4 bases, with 13 bases lying between them. The CDR3 reads CASSQGPGQTTEAFF. DNA for the CDR3: TGCGCCAGCAGCCAAGGCCCGGGACAAACCACTGAAGCTTTCTTT.

V usage is TRBV7-2 and J usage is TRBJ2-1; 8 nucleotides agree with TRBD2. V lost 4 bases to trimming and J lost 0 bases; unmatched junction nucleotides: 5. The CDR3 length is 16 residues. The germline CDR1 and CDR2 sequences are SGHTA and FQGNSA. The CDR3 here is CASSSGGVSSYNEQFF. For the CDR3, the DNA is TGTGCCAGCAGCTCCGGGGGGGTTAGCTCCTACAATGAGCAGTTCTTC.

This clone has a handful of counts. V usage is TRBV29-1 and J usage is TRBJ1-1, with no clear D. The V end was cut by 4 bases, the J end by 0 bases, with 12 bases between. Looked up from germline, CDR1 is SQVTM and CDR2 is ANQGSEA. This CDR3 has 14 residues. The CDR3 sequence is CSVGAPPMNTEAFF. The DNA of the CDR3 is TGCAGCGTTGGGGCACCACCGATGAACACTGAAGCTTTCTTT.

This clone was picked up a small number of times. Here the CDR3 reads CASSIGAGHQTEAFF. CDR3 nucleotide sequence: TGTGCCAGTAGTATAGGGGCAGGACACCAAACTGAAGCTTTCTTT. The V call is TRBV19, the J call TRBJ1-1; D possibly corresponds to TRBD1 (5 bases). This CDR3 has 15 amino acids. V lost 1 base and J lost 5, with 14 bases in between. Germline V gives CDR1 LNHDA, CDR2 SQIVND (reference sequence). Supplemented by reference TRBV19 and TRBJ1-1, the full variable domain reads DGGITQSPKYLFRKEGQNVTLSCEQNLNHDAMYWYRQDPGQGLRLIYYSQIVNDFQKGDIAEGYSVSREKKESFPLTVTSAQKNPTAFYLCASSIGAGHQTEAFFGQGTRLTVV.

The gene calls are TRBV28 and TRBJ2-3; no clear D. The V gene's germline CDR1 is MDHEN and CDR2 SYDVKM. Trimming pared 6 bases from V and 2 bases from J, leaving 3 bases between. There are 11 residues in the CDR3. CDR3 in DNA: TGTGCCAGCAGCTCCACAGATACGCAGTATTTT. Residues: CASSSTDTQYF.

The chain is built from TRBV16 and TRBJ1-5; 9 nucleotides match TRBD1. Germline-derived CDR1 and CDR2 are KGHSY and FQNENV. There are 15 residues in the CDR3. V lost 2 bases, J lost 4 bases, and 3 bases stayed unmatched. The CDR3 protein is CASSQLGQGNQPQHF. The DNA of the CDR3 is TGTGCCAGCAGCCAACTGGGACAGGGAAATCAGCCCCAGCATTTT.

The genes are TRBV30 and TRBJ1-1; D perhaps matches TRBD1 (5 bases). This CDR3 comprises 12 residues. V was shortened by 3 bases and J by 8 bases, with 13 bases between the two germline ends. Germline CDR1 GTSNPN, CDR2 SVGIG (reference sequence). CDR3 nucleotides: TGTGCCTGGAGGCCAGGGTGGGGCGAAGCTTTCTTT. Protein: CAWRPGWGEAFF.

CDR3 sequence: CASSRQGGTEELFF. DNA of the CDR3: TGTGCCAGCTCGCGACAGGGGGGTACAGAGGAGCTGTTTTTT. The chain couples TRBV7-2 to TRBJ2-2; 9 positions match TRBD1. V shed 8 bases, J shed 10 bases, and the junction held 11 bases outside the gene matches. Germline values: CDR1 SGHTA, CDR2 FQGNSA. CDR3 length: 14 amino acids.

Only a few counts were recorded for this clone. This chain connects TRBV28 to TRBJ2-7; D might be TRBD1 (5 bases). Trimming removed 7 bases at V and 5 bases at J, with 12 bases between. Germline CDR1 reads MDHEN; CDR2 reads SYDVKM. CDR3 size: 12 residues. CDR3 sequence reads: CASTERGNEQYF. The DNA for the CDR3 is TGTGCCAGCACCGAAAGGGGAAACGAGCAGTACTTC.

The chain employs TRBV9 and TRBJ2-1; perhaps TRBD2 as D (6 bases). CDR1 is SGDLS, CDR2 YYNGEE, per germline. The CDR3 is 15 residues long. The V end lost 0 bases, the J end lost 8 bases, and 15 bases lay between the germline ends. The DNA for the CDR3 is TGTGCCAGCAGCGTAGACGGGAGCGCCCTCTATGAGCAGTTCTTC. Translated, it gives CASSVDGSALYEQFF. The full variable domain, its missing parts supplied by reference TRBV9 and TRBJ2-1, is DSGVTQTPKHLITATGQRVTLRCSPRSGDLSVYWYQQSLDQGLQFLIQYYNGEERAKGNILERFSAQQFPDLHSELNLSSLELGDSALYFCASSVDGSALYEQFFGPGTRLTVL.

The chain recombines TRBV2 with TRBJ2-2, with a possible D match to TRBD1 (6 bases). The V gene lost 6 bases and the J gene lost 6 bases, with 11 bases spanning the gap. This CDR3 region has 13 residues. The V gene's germline CDR1 is SNHLY and CDR2 FYNNEI. The CDR3 loop is CASREQGPGELFF. The CDR3 region has the DNA TGTGCCAGCAGGGAACAGGGTCCCGGGGAGCTGTTTTTT.

The chain combines TRBV16 with TRBJ2-1, with TRBD1 identical over 10 bases. CDR3 size: 15 residues. Germline V CDR1 and CDR2: KGHSY, FQNENV. V gave up 3 bases and J gave up 2 bases; unmatched junction bases: 1. The CDR3 spells CASSQDRGAYNEQFF. The CDR3 nucleotides are TGTGCCAGCAGCCAGGACAGGGGGGCCTACAATGAGCAGTTCTTC.

The V gene is TRBV9, the J gene TRBJ1-2; 7 nucleotides align to TRBD1. The length of the CDR3 is 15 residues. V lost 0 bases and J lost 6; bases outside the gene matches: 8. Germline CDR1 reads SGDLS; CDR2 reads YYNGEE. For the CDR3, the DNA is TGTGCCAGCAGCGTAGGATTTTCCGACAGGGATGGCTACACCTTC. Protein: CASSVGFSDRDGYTF.

The chain is built from TRBV4-3 and TRBJ1-2, with unresolved D. CDR3 length: 13 residues. Trimming took 1 base from V and 4 from J, leaving 7 bases between them. Germline values: CDR1 LGHNA, CDR2 YSLEER. Here the CDR3 reads CASSQAPSYGYTF. The CDR3 DNA reads TGCGCCAGCAGCCAAGCCCCCTCCTATGGCTACACCTTC.

V gene TRBV7-8 combines with J gene TRBJ2-1, with TRBD2 identical over 9 bases. Germline assignment: CDR1 SGHVS and CDR2 FQNEAQ. V lost 4 bases, J lost 0 bases, and 7 bases stayed unmatched. The CDR3 loop spans 17 amino acids. The CDR3 loop reads CASSSRLAVSSYNEQFF. The CDR3 bases are TGTGCCAGCAGCTCCAGACTAGCGGTAAGCTCCTACAATGAGCAGTTCTTC.

This clone has just one count. This chain joins TRBV28 and TRBJ2-7, with 8 bases matching TRBD1. The CDR3 extends over 14 amino acids. V shed 7 bases, J shed 1 base, and the junction held 6 bases outside the gene matches. Germline-derived CDR1 and CDR2 are MDHEN and SYDVKM. The DNA of the CDR3 is TGTGCCAGCACTGACAGGGGAAGGTCCTACGAGCAGTACTTC. Its protein product is CASTDRGRSYEQYF.